These 17 T cell receptor beta chains share one sample of origin, sequenced in a study of Ad26.COV2.S vaccination and SARS-CoV-2 variants. Only in-frame clones appear in the TCRdb table, and some are missing; sequencing was by immunoSEQ multiplex PCR. The repertoire holds over 110,000 clones, with about nine tenths as singletons. The sample was peripheral blood, taken after recovery from COVID-19. The receptors derive from a human donor who had recovered from COVID-19.

The rearrangement uses TRBV5-1 and TRBJ2-4; D tentatively reads TRBD1 or TRBD2 (5 bases each). CDR1 is SGHRS and CDR2 is YFSETQ in the germline V gene. This CDR3 has 14 amino acids. V lost 1 base, J lost 5 bases, and 10 bases lay in between. The DNA for the CDR3 is TGCGCCAGCAGCTTGCTAGCAGGGCAAAACATTCAGTACTTC. Encoded protein: CASSLLAGQNIQYF.

This clone was seen only a few times. The rearrangement links TRBV5-4 to TRBJ2-2; D is unclear. Germline V lookup: CDR1 SGHNT, CDR2 YYREEE (reference sequence). The CDR3 is 13 amino acids. With 1 base removed from V and 5 bases from J, the gap between germline ends came to 6 bases. The CDR3, as DNA: TGTGCCAGCAGCTTGATGGATACCGGGGAGCTGTTTTTT. The encoded protein is CASSLMDTGELFF. Variable domain in full (rest from reference TRBV5-4 and TRBJ2-2): ETGVTQSPTHLIKTRGQQVTLRCSSQSGHNTVSWYQQALGQGPQFIFQYYREEENGRGNFPPRFSGLQFPNYSSELNVNALELDDSALYLCASSLMDTGELFFGEGSRLTVL.

The CDR3 DNA follows: TGTGCCAGCACCCTGGACCGGACCGGGGAGCTGTTTTTT. Translated, it gives CASTLDRTGELFF. This sequence joins TRBV2 and TRBJ2-2; no firm D call. The CDR3 is made up of 13 amino acids. V lost 7 bases, J lost 5 bases, and 11 bases lay in between. Germline lookup yields CDR1 SNHLY and CDR2 FYNNEI.

The rearrangement joins TRBV6-5 to TRBJ2-5, with D perhaps TRBD2 (6 bases). CDR3 length equals 13 residues. Trimming stripped 10 bases from V and 5 bases from J, with 17 bases between. Germline V gene data show CDR1 as MNHEY and CDR2 as SVGAGI. CDR3 DNA: TGTGCCACCCCTTCGGCGGGGAAGGAGACCCAGTACTTC. The encoded protein is CATPSAGKETQYF.

The V gene is TRBV12-3 or TRBV12-4, the J gene TRBJ1-5, with D perhaps TRBD1 (6 bases). Trimming took off 3 bases at V and 5 bases at J, with 8 bases between the two ends. This CDR3 is built from 13 residues. CDR3 sequence reads: CASSFYRDQPQHF. The CDR3, as DNA: TGTGCCAGCAGTTTCTACAGGGATCAGCCCCAGCATTTT.

The V and J genes are TRBV7-9 and TRBJ2-7; no clear D gene. Trimming took 1 base from V and 6 from J, leaving 7 bases between them. The CDR3 runs to 12 residues. Germline loops: CDR1 SEHNR, CDR2 FQNEAQ (reference sequence). CDR3 loop: CASSLGGAEQYF. The DNA of the CDR3 is TGTGCCAGCAGCTTAGGAGGAGCCGAGCAGTACTTC.

The V and J genes are TRBV27 and TRBJ2-5; D ambiguous. Trimming pared 7 bases from V and 4 bases from J, leaving 13 bases between. The CDR3 is 13 amino acids. Germline values: CDR1 MNHEY, CDR2 SMNVEV (reference sequence). The CDR3 region is CASKATPRETQYF. CDR3 coding DNA: TGTGCCAGCAAAGCGACTCCACGAGAGACCCAGTACTTC.

The chain links TRBV19 to TRBJ1-1; perhaps TRBD1 as D (5 bases). V was clipped by 7 bases and J by 0 bases, with 18 bases between them. CDR3 size: 16 residues. Germline lookup yields CDR1 LNHDA and CDR2 SQIVND (reference sequence). The CDR3 is CASKVGGARMNTEAFF. The CDR3 DNA follows: TGTGCCAGTAAGGTGGGGGGAGCAAGGATGAACACTGAAGCTTTCTTT.

Only one count was recorded for this clone. V is TRBV25-1 and J is TRBJ2-7; D unclear. CDR1 and CDR2 from the germline V gene are MGHDK and SYGVNS. This CDR3 is 12 amino acids long. Trimming cost V 4 bases and J 5 bases, with 9 bases left between them. The CDR3 DNA is TGTGCCAGCAGTGTCGAGAGCAACGAGCAGTACTTC. Its translation: CASSVESNEQYF.

The chain has TRBV7-6 and TRBJ2-7; no clear D gene. In germline, CDR1 is SGHVS, CDR2 FNYEAQ. Deletions cut 1 base from V and 4 bases from J, with 14 bases between. The CDR3 is 15 amino acids. The CDR3 protein is CASSLGPGFRYEQYF. CDR3 in DNA: TGTGCCAGCAGCTTAGGCCCCGGGTTTCGATACGAGCAGTACTTC.

The V and J genes are TRBV10-3 and TRBJ2-3, with D perhaps TRBD2 (6 bases). Germline V CDR1 and CDR2: ENHRY, SYGVKD. With 3 bases removed from V and 3 bases from J, the gap between germline ends came to 16 bases. The CDR3 covers 16 residues. The DNA for the CDR3 is TGTGCCATCAGTGATCGGCTAGCGAGGCTGACAGATACGCAGTATTTT. Amino acids: CAISDRLARLTDTQYF.

The chain carries TRBV5-1 and TRBJ1-2, with TRBD1 as a possible D gene (6 bases). V was clipped by 4 bases and J by 8 bases, with 15 bases between them. Germline CDR1 and CDR2: SGHRS and YFSETQ. This CDR3 has 13 amino acids. Here the CDR3 reads CASSLQGNQGYTF. For the CDR3, the DNA is TGCGCCAGCAGCCTACAGGGAAATCAGGGCTACACCTTC.

The chain is built from TRBV27 and TRBJ2-3; D is uncertain. Trimming left V 5 bases short and J 5 bases short, with 5 bases between. The CDR3 length is 11 residues. The V gene's germline CDR1 is MNHEY and CDR2 SMNVEV (reference sequence). The CDR3 sequence is CASSRLDTQYF. The CDR3 DNA follows: TGTGCCAGCAGTCGACTAGATACGCAGTATTTT.

The CDR3 loop reads CASSLSQGLAGHEQYF. The CDR3 DNA is TGTGCCAGCAGTTTATCTCAGGGACTAGCAGGCCACGAGCAGTACTTC. The J gene is TRBJ2-7, the V gene TRBV28, with 9 positions matching TRBD2. CDR3 length: 16 residues. Germline V gene data show CDR1 as MDHEN and CDR2 as SYDVKM. The ends lost 1 base at V and 5 bases at J; junction bases unmatched: 9. Using reference TRBV28 and TRBJ2-7 for the parts outside the CDR3, the full variable domain is DVKVTQSSRYLVKRTGEKVFLECVQDMDHENMFWYRQDPGLGLRLIYFSYDVKMKEKGDIPEGYSVSREKKERFSLILESASTNQTSMYLCASSLSQGLAGHEQYFGPGTRLTVT.

The chain links TRBV10-2 to TRBJ1-2; tentative D call: TRBD1 (5 bases). Germline V lookup: CDR1 WSHSY, CDR2 SAAADI. The V gene lost 0 bases and the J gene lost 3 bases, with 11 bases spanning the gap. The CDR3 spans 15 residues. The CDR3 spells CASSESRLTDYGYTF. The CDR3 DNA reads TGCGCCAGCAGTGAGTCTAGGTTGACAGACTATGGCTACACCTTC.

The CDR3 protein is CASSISGDTDTQYF. The CDR3 nucleotides read TGTGCCAGCAGTATTAGCGGGGACACAGATACGCAGTATTTT. The rearrangement links TRBV6-5 to TRBJ2-3; 8 bases map to TRBD2. With V trimmed by 5 bases and J by 2 bases, 3 bases remained unmatched. Germline V gene data show CDR1 as MNHEY and CDR2 as SVGAGI. This CDR3 comprises 14 residues.

The rearrangement joins TRBV9 to TRBJ1-5; a weak D match, TRBD1 (5 bases). Deletions cut 0 bases from V and 10 bases from J, with 14 bases between. The CDR3 extends over 14 amino acids. CDR1 and CDR2 from the germline V gene are SGDLS and YYNGEE. CDR3: CASSVAGGVGPQHF. In nucleotides, the CDR3 is TGTGCCAGCAGCGTAGCTGGGGGAGTAGGCCCCCAGCATTTT.